This TCR beta chain originates from a study of T cells after yellow fever vaccination. Study conclusions and caveats: Detected again after the booster were most primary-vaccination clones, at 96% CD4 and approximately 90% CD8.

This clonotype came up a few times. The target antigen is unknown. The ends were cut back, 6 bases at V and 8 bases at J, with 25 bases in the middle. This CDR3 has 15 residues. CDR1 and CDR2 (germline): DFQATT, SNEGSKA (reference sequence). 5'RACE template switching generated TCR cDNA, adding a universal primer site and UMIs. MiXCR was run by TCRdb on the 5' RACE reads, yielding one entry per CDR3 protein. The table lists 240,000 or so distinct CDR3 sequences, around 7% of them singletons, with 0.85% in the top ten. This clonotype was sampled from a man aged 25-40 years who received the YFV17D yellow fever vaccine. Specimen: CD4+ T cells sorted from PBMCs, collected 15 days after the yellow fever booster vaccination. The chain links TRBV20-1 to TRBJ1-2; D not resolved. The chain's CDR3 is CSANTNRELGRGYTF. CDR3 bases: TGCAGTGCAAATACAAACCGGGAACTAGGACGCGGCTACACCTTC.